This is a list of T cell receptor beta chains from one sample in a study of shared clonotypes between healthy human individuals. The method was immunoSEQ multiplex PCR; TCRdb's version includes in-frame clones alone and lacks a portion of them. The sample yields some 2,000,000 clones, roughly 95% seen once. Sequences were obtained from naive CD4+ T cells sorted from blood. Source of these receptors: a man aged 18 to 30 in good health. CDR3s leave out the opening cysteine and the closing phenylalanine or tryptophan. Clone sizes are given selectively: once, few, many, or a class where the clone is expanded.

j_call v_call clone_size cdr3_aa
TRBJ1-1 TRBV18 NA ASSPTGQWNTEAF
TRBJ2-3 TRBV30 NA AWSVLGRDTQY
TRBJ2-5 TRBV7-2 NA ASSQEGQYQETQY
TRBJ1-5 TRBV2 few ASSGDRGGQPQH
TRBJ1-2 TRBV2 NA ASSEEKPTNYGYT
TRBJ2-7 TRBV5-5 NA ASSLSLAGGYEQY
TRBJ1-1 TRBV7-9 NA ASSLQESTEAF
TRBJ1-2 TRBV28 NA ASSFGGSFGYT
TRBJ1-2 TRBV29-1 NA SVERRNGYT
TRBJ2-2 TRBV7-3 once ASSLRMPGELF
TRBJ2-7 TRBV29-1 NA SAGLGQGISYEQY
TRBJ2-2 TRBV6-1 once ASSDFLRTRGSNTGELF
TRBJ1-5 TRBV25-1 NA ASSESTGVHNQPQH
TRBJ1-2 TRBV11-2 NA ASSLGGSDNNYGYT
TRBJ2-5 TRBV7-2 NA ASSPLSRETQY
TRBJ2-1 TRBV4-3 NA ASSQDGLARNNEQF
TRBJ2-7 TRBV27 NA ASSQQGAWAKY
TRBJ1-4 TRBV5-6 NA ASSLGPQVATNEKLF
TRBJ1-4 TRBV4-1 NA ASSQRDRGSTNEKLF
TRBJ2-5 TRBV7-2 NA ASSLALRGTYQETQY
TRBJ1-5 TRBV7-2 NA ASSEGGNQPQH
TRBJ1-1 TRBV30 once AWSTREQGASEAF
TRBJ2-3 TRBV5-1 NA ASSPTGGAGAQY